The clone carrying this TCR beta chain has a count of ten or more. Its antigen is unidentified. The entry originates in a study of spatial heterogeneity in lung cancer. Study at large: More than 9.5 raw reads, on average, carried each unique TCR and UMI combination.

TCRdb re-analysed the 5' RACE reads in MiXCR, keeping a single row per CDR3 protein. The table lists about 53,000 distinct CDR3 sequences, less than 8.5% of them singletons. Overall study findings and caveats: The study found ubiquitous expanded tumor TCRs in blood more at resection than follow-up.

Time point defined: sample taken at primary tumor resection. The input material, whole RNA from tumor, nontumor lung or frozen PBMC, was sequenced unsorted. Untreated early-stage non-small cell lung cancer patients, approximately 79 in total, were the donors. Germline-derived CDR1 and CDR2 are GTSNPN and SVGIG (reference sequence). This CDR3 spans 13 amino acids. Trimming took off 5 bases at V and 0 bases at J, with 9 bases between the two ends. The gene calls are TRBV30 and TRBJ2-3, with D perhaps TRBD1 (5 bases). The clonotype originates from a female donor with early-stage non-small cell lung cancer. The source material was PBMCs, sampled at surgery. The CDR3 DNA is TGTGCCTGGTCCAGGGAAAGCACAGATACGCAGTATTTT. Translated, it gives CAWSRESTDTQYF.